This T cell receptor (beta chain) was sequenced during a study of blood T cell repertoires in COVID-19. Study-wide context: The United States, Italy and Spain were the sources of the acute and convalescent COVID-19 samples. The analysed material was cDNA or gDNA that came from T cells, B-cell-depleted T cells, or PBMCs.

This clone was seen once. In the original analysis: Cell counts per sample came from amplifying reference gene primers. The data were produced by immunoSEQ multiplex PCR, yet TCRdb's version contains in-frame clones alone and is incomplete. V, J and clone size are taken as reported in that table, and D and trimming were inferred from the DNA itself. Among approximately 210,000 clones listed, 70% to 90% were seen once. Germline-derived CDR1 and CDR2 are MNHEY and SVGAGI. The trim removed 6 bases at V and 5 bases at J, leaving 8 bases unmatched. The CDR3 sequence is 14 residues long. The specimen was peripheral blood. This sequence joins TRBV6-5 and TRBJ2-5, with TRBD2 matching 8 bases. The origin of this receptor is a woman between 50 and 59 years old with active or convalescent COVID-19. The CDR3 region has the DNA TGTGCCAGCAGGGTGACTAGCGTCGGGGAGACCCAGTACTTC. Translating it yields CASRVTSVGETQYF.